One and the same sample provided the 24 T cell receptor beta chains below, sequenced in a study of cytomegalovirus exposure and HLA in healthy donors listed by TCRdb under 2017. The library was prepared using the immunoSEQ multiplex PCR assay. The multiplex PCR relied on a mix of 60 forward primers for TCR Vbeta segments and 13 reverse primers for TCR Jbeta segments. TCRdb's version of the immuneACCESS table is confined to in-frame rearrangements and falls short of the full clone set. An unresolved V gene accounts for under half of the shortfall where checked; the remainder is of unknown origin. In all, the sample holds 40,000 to 45,000 clones, and about nine tenths of those were seen once. The ten largest clones take up 6.5% to 9.5% of the sample. The material sequenced was PBMCs. The receptors originated from a woman aged 40 to 50 in good health and CMV-seropositive.

J is TRBJ2-1 and V is TRBV2; 14 nucleotides align to TRBD2. V shed 9 bases and J 12 bases; nucleotides not matched to a gene: 7. The CDR3 has 13 residues. CDR1 SNHLY and CDR2 FYNNEI come from the germline V gene. CDR3 in amino acids: CARHGLAGGGQFF. CDR3 bases: TGTGCCAGACACGGACTAGCGGGGGGTGGGCAGTTCTTC.

The gene calls are TRBV6-1 and TRBJ2-5; D perhaps matches TRBD2 (6 bases). Trimming removed 6 bases at V and 5 bases at J, with 7 bases between. This CDR3 spans 11 amino acids. Germline V lookup: CDR1 MNHNS, CDR2 SASEGT. The DNA of the CDR3 is TGTGCCAGCAGAGGGAGGGAGACCCAGTACTTC. Translated, it gives CASRGRETQYF.

For the CDR3, the DNA is TGTGCCAGTAGTCCCACTCCGGGGGGGGCCGCCTCAAAAGCTTTCTTT. Protein product: CASSPTPGGAASKAFF. The chain has TRBV19 and TRBJ1-1; TRBD1 is a possible D gene (6 bases). From germline, CDR1 is LNHDA and CDR2 SQIVND (reference sequence). Trimming pared 5 bases from V and 9 bases from J, leaving 25 bases between. The CDR3 has 16 amino acids.

The chain joins TRBV28 to TRBJ1-5; 9 nucleotides align to TRBD1. CDR1 and CDR2 from the germline V gene are MDHEN and SYDVKM. This CDR3 comprises 16 residues. Trimming took 3 bases from V and 4 from J; bases not matched to a gene: 7. In DNA, the CDR3 is TGTGCCAGCAGTTTTCCGAAGACAGGGGGAAATCAGCCCCAGCATTTT. Residues: CASSFPKTGGNQPQHF.

The rearrangement links TRBV6-1 to TRBJ1-3, with a tentative D call TRBD1 (5 bases). CDR1 and CDR2 (germline): MNHNS, SASEGT. CDR3 length: 14 amino acids. Trimming took 6 bases from V and 1 from J, leaving 10 bases between them. CDR3: CASRPTASGNTIYF. The CDR3 nucleotides read TGTGCCAGCAGACCGACAGCATCTGGAAACACCATATATTTT.

The gene calls are TRBV7-9 and TRBJ2-3, with D hard to call. This CDR3 region has 13 residues. Germline CDR1 and CDR2: SEHNR and FQNEAQ (reference sequence). Trimming removed 3 bases at V and 5 bases at J, with 9 bases between. Here the CDR3 reads CASSLELGDTQYF. For the CDR3, the DNA is TGTGCCAGCAGCTTGGAGTTGGGAGATACGCAGTATTTT.

The rearrangement uses TRBV30 and TRBJ2-3, with 9 bases identical to TRBD2. CDR3 length equals 12 residues. Germline lookup yields CDR1 GTSNPN and CDR2 SVGIG (reference sequence). Unmatched junction bases numbered 10, after V lost 8 bases and J lost 10 bases. CDR3 in DNA: TGTGCCGGGGCGGGGGGGCCTGGTGCGCAGTATTTT. Translated: CAGAGGPGAQYF.

The chain couples TRBV10-1 to TRBJ2-7, with 9 positions matching TRBD2. CDR3 length: 15 residues. V trimming: 3 bases; J trimming: 6 bases; junction bases outside the gene matches: 9. The V gene's germline CDR1 is WNHNN and CDR2 SYGVQD (reference sequence). CDR3 region: CASSDRRGGFLEQYF. CDR3 nucleotides: TGCGCCAGCAGTGACCGGCGGGGGGGGTTCCTCGAGCAGTACTTC.

The genes are TRBV6-1 and TRBJ2-4; 11 bases are shared with TRBD1. The CDR3 is made up of 16 amino acids. Trimming at V came to 4 bases and at J to 9 bases, leaving 11 bases not matched to a gene. Germline CDR1 reads MNHNS; CDR2 reads SASEGT. This CDR3 is CASSGGPGTGGSIQYF. CDR3 nucleotide sequence: TGTGCCAGCAGTGGAGGACCCGGGACAGGGGGGAGCATTCAGTACTTC.

This chain links TRBV6-1 with TRBJ2-1; 9 bases fit TRBD2. The germline V gene encodes CDR1 MNHNS and CDR2 SASEGT. The junction had 5 bases not matched to a gene; V was cut back by 8 bases and J by 0 bases. The CDR3 sequence is 15 residues long. The CDR3 coding sequence is TGTGCCAGCGGGCGGGAGGGATTCTCCTACAATGAGCAGTTCTTC. As protein: CASGREGFSYNEQFF.

In DNA form, the CDR3 reads TGTGCCAGCAGTGAAATCAGGGCCGATGAGCAGTTCTTC. It specifies CASSEIRADEQFF. This chain joins TRBV2 and TRBJ2-1, with TRBD1 as a possible D gene (5 bases). Trimming shortened V by 2 bases and J by 8 bases, and 10 bases separated the two germline ends. Germline V lookup: CDR1 SNHLY, CDR2 FYNNEI. CDR3 length: 13 amino acids.

The rearrangement joins TRBV9 to TRBJ2-5; TRBD2 aligns across 14 bases. Germline V gene sequence: CDR1 SGDLS, CDR2 YYNGEE. CDR3 size: 15 residues. V was clipped by 3 bases and J by 5 bases; unmatched bases: 3. In DNA, the CDR3 is TGTGCCAGCAGCGCGGGACTAGCGGGAGTTGAGACCCAGTACTTC. Its translation: CASSAGLAGVETQYF.

The gene calls are TRBV1 and TRBJ1-2; no check of the table's D call, TRBD1, against the DNA was made. TRBV1 constitutes a pseudogene. This CDR3 comprises 16 residues. The CDR3 loop reads CTSSQAGQSSNYGYTF. The DNA of the CDR3 is TGCACCAGCAGCCAAGCAGGACAATCTTCTAACTATGGCTACACCTTC.

The rearrangement uses TRBV29-1 and TRBJ2-3; TRBD1 aligns across 7 bases. Unmatched junction bases numbered 5, after V lost 7 bases and J lost 4 bases. Germline lookup yields CDR1 SQVTM and CDR2 ANQGSEA. The CDR3 consists of 12 residues. For the CDR3, the DNA is TGCAGCGCAGGGACAGCCTCAGATACGCAGTATTTT. Its translation: CSAGTASDTQYF.

The chain couples TRBV7-9 to TRBJ2-7, with 10 bases matching TRBD1. This CDR3 has 16 amino acids. Trimming cost V 4 bases and J 4 bases; bases outside gene matches: 10. CDR1 is SEHNR and CDR2 is FQNEAQ in the germline V gene (reference sequence). The CDR3 here is CASSSNTGTGEYEQYF. CDR3 nucleotides: TGTGCCAGCAGCTCCAATACCGGGACAGGGGAATACGAGCAGTACTTC.

V gene TRBV7-2 combines with J gene TRBJ1-2; D unclear. Trimming shortened V by 6 bases and J by 4 bases, and 9 bases separated the two germline ends. The V gene's germline CDR1 is SGHTA and CDR2 FQGNSA. The CDR3 spans 12 residues. The CDR3 region has the DNA TGTGCCAGCAGGGACGGAGGCTATGGCTACACCTTC. As protein: CASRDGGYGYTF. Full variable domain (outside the CDR3, taken from reference TRBV7-2 and TRBJ1-2): GAGVSQSPSNKVTEKGKDVELRCDPISGHTALYWYRQSLGQGLEFLIYFQGNSAPDKSGLPSDRFSAERTGGSVSTLTIQRTQQEDSAVYLCASRDGGYGYTFGSGTRLTVV.

The gene calls are TRBV4-2 and TRBJ2-2, with TRBD2 as a possible D gene (6 bases). The V gene lost 0 bases and the J gene lost 4 bases, with 9 bases spanning the gap. This CDR3 region has 15 residues. CDR1 is LGHNA, CDR2 YNFKEQ, per germline. CDR3 coding DNA: TGTGCCAGCAGCCAAGACGGGAGCGTCACCGGGGAGCTGTTTTTT. It specifies CASSQDGSVTGELFF.

The V and J genes are TRBV2 and TRBJ1-1; 7 bases line up with TRBD1. The CDR3 is 15 residues long. Germline CDR1 is SNHLY and CDR2 is FYNNEI. The junction had 11 bases not matched to a gene; V was cut back by 9 bases and J by 1 base. Here the CDR3 reads CASTRGTVANTEAFF. In DNA, the CDR3 is TGTGCCAGTACTCGAGGGACAGTAGCGAACACTGAAGCTTTCTTT.

This clone was found once. The V call is TRBV28, the J call TRBJ1-5; weak D call: TRBD1 (6 bases). CDR3 length: 15 residues. The germline V gene encodes CDR1 MDHEN and CDR2 SYDVKM. Trimming cost V 5 bases and J 0 bases, with 11 bases left between them. The CDR3 spells CASSEGQFSNQPQHF. The CDR3 DNA is TGTGCCAGCAGTGAGGGACAATTTAGCAATCAGCCCCAGCATTTT.

The CDR3 DNA reads TGTGCCAGCTTATCGAGAGGTAACGAGCAGTACTTC. It is translated as CASLSRGNEQYF. The gene calls are TRBV2 and TRBJ2-7; D is unresolved. CDR3 length: 12 residues. V gave up 8 bases and J gave up 5 bases, with 13 bases separating them. CDR1 and CDR2 from the germline V gene are SNHLY and FYNNEI.

The chain carries TRBV28 and TRBJ1-5, with TRBD1 matching 9 bases. Per the germline V gene, CDR1 is MDHEN and CDR2 is SYDVKM. The length of the CDR3 is 17 residues. V shed 0 bases, J shed 5 bases, and the junction held 8 bases outside the gene matches. CDR3 region: CASSLWGQGSAYQPQHF. DNA of the CDR3: TGTGCCAGCAGTTTATGGGGACAGGGAAGTGCGTATCAGCCCCAGCATTTT.

The chain combines TRBV27 with TRBJ2-1; 11 bases are a match to TRBD2. This CDR3 has 17 residues. V dropped 2 bases and J dropped 0; count of bases not matched to a gene: 3. The germline gives CDR1 MNHEY, CDR2 SMNVEV (reference sequence). CDR3: CASSLIAGGSSYNEQFF. The CDR3 coding sequence is TGTGCCAGCAGTTTAATAGCGGGGGGGAGCTCCTACAATGAGCAGTTCTTC.

The chain links TRBV2 to TRBJ1-1; D unclear. The CDR3 is made up of 13 amino acids. The V end lost 5 bases, the J end lost 7 bases, and 14 bases lay between the germline ends. The germline V gene encodes CDR1 SNHLY and CDR2 FYNNEI. As DNA, the CDR3 is TGTGCCAGCAGTAGTACACGGGATTTTGAAGCTTTCTTT. The encoded protein is CASSSTRDFEAFF. The full variable domain, in which reference TRBV2 and TRBJ1-1 provide the parts outside the CDR3, is EPEVTQTPSHQVTQMGQEVILRCVPISNHLYFYWYRQILGQKVEFLVSFYNNEISEKSEIFDDQFSVERPDGSNFTLKIRSTKLEDSAMYFCASSSTRDFEAFFGQGTRLTVV.

This rearrangement joins TRBV11-2 to TRBJ2-1, with no clear D. This CDR3 is 11 amino acids long. Trimming took off 3 bases at V and 13 bases at J, with 10 bases between the two ends. Germline-derived CDR1 and CDR2 are SGHAT and FQNNGV. The CDR3 reads CASSFLETQFF. The CDR3 DNA is TGTGCCAGCAGCTTCCTAGAGACCCAGTTCTTC. Drawing the rest from reference TRBV11-2 and TRBJ2-1, the complete variable domain is EAGVAQSPRYKIIEKRQSVAFWCNPISGHATLYWYQQILGQGPKLLIQFQNNGVVDDSQLPKDRFSAERLKGVDSTLKIQPAKLEDSAVYLCASSFLETQFFGPGTRLTVL.